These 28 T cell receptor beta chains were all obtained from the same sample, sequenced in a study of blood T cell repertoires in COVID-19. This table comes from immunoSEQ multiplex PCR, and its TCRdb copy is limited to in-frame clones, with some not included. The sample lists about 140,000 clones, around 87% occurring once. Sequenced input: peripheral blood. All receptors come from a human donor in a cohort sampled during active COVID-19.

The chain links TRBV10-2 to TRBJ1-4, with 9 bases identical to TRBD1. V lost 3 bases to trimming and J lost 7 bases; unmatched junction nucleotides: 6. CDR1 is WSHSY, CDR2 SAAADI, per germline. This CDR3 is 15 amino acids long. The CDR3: CASSDGDRVFEKLFF. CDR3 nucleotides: TGCGCCAGCAGTGACGGGGACAGGGTATTTGAAAAACTGTTTTTT.

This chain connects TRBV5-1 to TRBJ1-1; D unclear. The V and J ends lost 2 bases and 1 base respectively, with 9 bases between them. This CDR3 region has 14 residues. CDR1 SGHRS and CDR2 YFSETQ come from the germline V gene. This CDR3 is CASSFGRQNTEAFF. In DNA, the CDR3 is TGCGCCAGCAGCTTCGGCAGGCAGAACACTGAAGCTTTCTTT. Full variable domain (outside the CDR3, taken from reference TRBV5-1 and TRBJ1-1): KAGVTQTPRYLIKTRGQQVTLSCSPISGHRSVSWYQQTPGQGLQFLFEYFSETQRNKGNFPGRFSGRQFSNSRSEMNVSTLELGDSALYLCASSFGRQNTEAFFGQGTRLTVV.

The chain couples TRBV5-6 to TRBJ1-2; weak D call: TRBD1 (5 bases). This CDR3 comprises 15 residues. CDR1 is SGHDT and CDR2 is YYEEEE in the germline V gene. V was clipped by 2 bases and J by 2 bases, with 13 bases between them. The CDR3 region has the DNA TGTGCCAGCAGCTTTGCAGGGCAGTCCAACTATGGCTACACCTTC. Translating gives CASSFAGQSNYGYTF. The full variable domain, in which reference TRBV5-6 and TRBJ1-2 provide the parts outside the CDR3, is DAGVTQSPTHLIKTRGQQVTLRCSPKSGHDTVSWYQQALGQGPQFIFQYYEEEERQRGNFPDRFSGHQFPNYSSELNVNALLLGDSALYLCASSFAGQSNYGYTFGSGTRLTVV.

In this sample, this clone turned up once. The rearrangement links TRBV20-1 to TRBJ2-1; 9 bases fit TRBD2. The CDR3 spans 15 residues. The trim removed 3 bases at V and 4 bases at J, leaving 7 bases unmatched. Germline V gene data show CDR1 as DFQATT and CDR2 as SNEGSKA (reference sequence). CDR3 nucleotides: TGCAGTGCTAGTAGCCAGCGGGGGGTATACAATGAGCAGTTCTTC. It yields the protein CSASSQRGVYNEQFF.

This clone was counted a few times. CDR3 in DNA: TGTGCCAGCAGTTACGGGGAGGGTGGGGCTGAAGCTTTCTTT. Protein product: CASSYGEGGAEAFF. This sequence joins TRBV6-5 and TRBJ1-1; D unresolved. V shed 2 bases and J shed 6 bases, with 13 bases lying between them. In germline, CDR1 is MNHEY, CDR2 SVGAGI. The CDR3 totals 14 residues.

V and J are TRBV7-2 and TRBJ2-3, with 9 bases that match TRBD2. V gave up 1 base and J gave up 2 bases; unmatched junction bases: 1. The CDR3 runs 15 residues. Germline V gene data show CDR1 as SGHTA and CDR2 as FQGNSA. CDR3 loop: CASSLVAGVTDTQYF. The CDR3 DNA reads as TGTGCCAGCAGCTTAGTAGCGGGAGTCACAGATACGCAGTATTTT.

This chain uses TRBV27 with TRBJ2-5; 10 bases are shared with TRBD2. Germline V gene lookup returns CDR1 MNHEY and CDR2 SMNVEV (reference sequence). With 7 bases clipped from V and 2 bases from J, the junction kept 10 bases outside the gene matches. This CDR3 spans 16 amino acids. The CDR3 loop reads CASTRKASGSQETQYF. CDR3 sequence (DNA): TGTGCCAGCACCCGGAAGGCTAGCGGGAGTCAAGAGACCCAGTACTTC.

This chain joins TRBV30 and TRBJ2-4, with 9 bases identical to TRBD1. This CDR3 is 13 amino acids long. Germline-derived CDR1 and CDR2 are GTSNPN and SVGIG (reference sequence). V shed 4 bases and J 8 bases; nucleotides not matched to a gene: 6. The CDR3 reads CAWMGQGRDIQYF. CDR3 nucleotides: TGTGCCTGGATGGGACAGGGAAGAGACATTCAGTACTTC.

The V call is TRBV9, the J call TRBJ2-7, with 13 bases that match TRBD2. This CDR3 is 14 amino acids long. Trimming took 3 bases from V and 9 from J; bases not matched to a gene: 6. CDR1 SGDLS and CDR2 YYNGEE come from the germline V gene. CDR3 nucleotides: TGTGCCAGCAGCGACGGGACTAGCGGGGCCGGGCAGTACTTC. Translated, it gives CASSDGTSGAGQYF.

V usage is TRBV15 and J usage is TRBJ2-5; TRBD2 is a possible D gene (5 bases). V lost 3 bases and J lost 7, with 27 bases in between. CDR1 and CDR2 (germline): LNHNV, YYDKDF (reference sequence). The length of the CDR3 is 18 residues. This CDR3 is CATSSGFGGALSTGTQYF. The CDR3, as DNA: TGTGCCACCAGCAGCGGGTTTGGAGGAGCCCTCTCCACGGGGACCCAGTACTTC.

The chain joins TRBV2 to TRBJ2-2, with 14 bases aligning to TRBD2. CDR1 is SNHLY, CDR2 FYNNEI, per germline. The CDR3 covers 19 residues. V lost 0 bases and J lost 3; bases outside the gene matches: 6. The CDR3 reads CASSEAPGTSGGDTGELFF. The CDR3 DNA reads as TGTGCCAGCAGTGAAGCCCCTGGGACTAGCGGGGGAGACACCGGGGAGCTGTTTTTT.

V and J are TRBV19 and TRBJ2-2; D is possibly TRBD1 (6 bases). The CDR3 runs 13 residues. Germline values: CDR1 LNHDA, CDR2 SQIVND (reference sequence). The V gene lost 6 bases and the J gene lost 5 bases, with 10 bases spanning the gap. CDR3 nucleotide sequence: TGTGCCAGTAGCACGAGGGGGACCGGGGAGCTGTTTTTT. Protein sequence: CASSTRGTGELFF.

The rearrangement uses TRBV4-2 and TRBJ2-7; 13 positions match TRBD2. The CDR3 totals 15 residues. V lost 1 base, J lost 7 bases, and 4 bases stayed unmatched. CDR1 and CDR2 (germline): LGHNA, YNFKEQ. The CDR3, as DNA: TGTGCCAGCAGCCAAGGCACTAGCGGGGGGGAGGAGCAGTACTTC. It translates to CASSQGTSGGEEQYF.

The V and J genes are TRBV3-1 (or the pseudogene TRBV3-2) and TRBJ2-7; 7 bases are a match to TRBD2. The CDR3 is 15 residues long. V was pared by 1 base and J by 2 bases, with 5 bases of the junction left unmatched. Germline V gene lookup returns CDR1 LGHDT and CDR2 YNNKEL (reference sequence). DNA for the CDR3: TGTGCCAGCAGCCAAGGGGGGAGGGCCCCCTACGAGCAGTACTTC. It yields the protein CASSQGGRAPYEQYF.

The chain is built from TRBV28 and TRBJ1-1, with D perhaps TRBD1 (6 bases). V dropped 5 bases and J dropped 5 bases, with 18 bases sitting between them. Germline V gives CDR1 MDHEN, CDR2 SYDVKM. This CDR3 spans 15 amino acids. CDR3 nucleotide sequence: TGTGCCAGCAGTCCAAATCAGGGGAGAGGAACTGAAGCTTTCTTT. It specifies CASSPNQGRGTEAFF. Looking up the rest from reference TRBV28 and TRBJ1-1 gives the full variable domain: DVKVTQSSRYLVKRTGEKVFLECVQDMDHENMFWYRQDPGLGLRLIYFSYDVKMKEKGDIPEGYSVSREKKERFSLILESASTNQTSMYLCASSPNQGRGTEAFFGQGTRLTVV.

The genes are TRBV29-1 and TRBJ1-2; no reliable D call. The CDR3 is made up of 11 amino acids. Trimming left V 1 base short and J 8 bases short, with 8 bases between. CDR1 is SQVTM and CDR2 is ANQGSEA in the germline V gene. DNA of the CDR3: TGCAGCGTTGAAGGGCGGGGAGGCTACACCTTC. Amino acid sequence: CSVEGRGGYTF.

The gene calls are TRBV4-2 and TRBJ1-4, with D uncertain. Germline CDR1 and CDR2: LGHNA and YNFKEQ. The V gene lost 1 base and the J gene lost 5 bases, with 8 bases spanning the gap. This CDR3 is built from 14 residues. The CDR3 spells CASSQAQLNEKLFF. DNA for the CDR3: TGTGCCAGCAGCCAAGCACAGTTGAATGAAAAACTGTTTTTT.

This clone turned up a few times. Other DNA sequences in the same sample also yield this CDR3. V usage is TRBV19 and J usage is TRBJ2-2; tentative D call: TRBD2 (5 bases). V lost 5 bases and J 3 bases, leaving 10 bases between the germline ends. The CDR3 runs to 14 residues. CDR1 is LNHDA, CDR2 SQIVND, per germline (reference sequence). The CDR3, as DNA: TGTGCCAGTAGTCCGTCGGGGTACACCGGGGAGCTGTTTTTT. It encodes CASSPSGYTGELFF.

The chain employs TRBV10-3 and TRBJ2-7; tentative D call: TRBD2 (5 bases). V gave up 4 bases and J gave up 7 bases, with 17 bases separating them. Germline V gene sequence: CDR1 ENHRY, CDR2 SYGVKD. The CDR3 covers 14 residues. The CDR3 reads CAISGRRNLEEQYF. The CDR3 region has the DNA TGTGCCATCAGTGGGAGGCGCAACCTGGAGGAGCAGTACTTC.

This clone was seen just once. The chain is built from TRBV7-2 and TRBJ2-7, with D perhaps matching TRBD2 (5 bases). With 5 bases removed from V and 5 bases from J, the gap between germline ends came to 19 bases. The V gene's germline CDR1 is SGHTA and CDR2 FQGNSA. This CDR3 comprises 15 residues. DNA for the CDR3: TGTGCCAGCAGCGAACCGGGATTTAAGTATCACGAGCAGTACTTC. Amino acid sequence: CASSEPGFKYHEQYF.

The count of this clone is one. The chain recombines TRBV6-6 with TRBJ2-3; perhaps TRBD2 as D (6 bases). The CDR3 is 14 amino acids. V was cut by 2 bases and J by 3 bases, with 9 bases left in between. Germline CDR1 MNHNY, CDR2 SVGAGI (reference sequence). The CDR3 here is CASSYIGRTDTQYF. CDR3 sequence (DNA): TGTGCCAGCAGTTACATAGGGAGGACAGATACGCAGTATTTT.

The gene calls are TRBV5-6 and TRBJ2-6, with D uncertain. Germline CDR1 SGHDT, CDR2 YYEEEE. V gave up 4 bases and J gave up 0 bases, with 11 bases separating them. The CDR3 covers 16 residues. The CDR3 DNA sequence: TGTGCCAGCAGCCCGATGGTGAGCTCTGGGGCCAACGTCCTGACTTTC. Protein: CASSPMVSSGANVLTF. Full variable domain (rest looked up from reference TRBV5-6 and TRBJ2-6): DAGVTQSPTHLIKTRGQQVTLRCSPKSGHDTVSWYQQALGQGPQFIFQYYEEEERQRGNFPDRFSGHQFPNYSSELNVNALLLGDSALYLCASSPMVSSGANVLTFGAGSRLTVL.

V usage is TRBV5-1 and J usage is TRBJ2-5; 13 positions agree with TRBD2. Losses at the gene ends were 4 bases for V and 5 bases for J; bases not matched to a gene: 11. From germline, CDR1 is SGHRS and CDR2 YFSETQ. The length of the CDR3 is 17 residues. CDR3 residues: CASSPQGLAGVLETQYF. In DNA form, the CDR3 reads TGCGCCAGCAGCCCCCAAGGACTAGCGGGAGTTCTGGAGACCCAGTACTTC.

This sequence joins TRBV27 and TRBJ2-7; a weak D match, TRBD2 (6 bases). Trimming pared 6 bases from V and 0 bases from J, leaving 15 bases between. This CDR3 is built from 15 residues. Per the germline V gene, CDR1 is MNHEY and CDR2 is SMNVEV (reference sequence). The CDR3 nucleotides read TGTGCCAGCAGCCAAACTAGCTATCTCTCCTACGAGCAGTACTTC. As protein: CASSQTSYLSYEQYF.

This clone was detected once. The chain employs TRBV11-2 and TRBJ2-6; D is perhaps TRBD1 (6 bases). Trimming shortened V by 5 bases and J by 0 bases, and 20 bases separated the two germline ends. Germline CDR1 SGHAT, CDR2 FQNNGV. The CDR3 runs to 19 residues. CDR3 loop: CASSHRANRALSGANVLTF. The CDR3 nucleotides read TGTGCCAGCAGCCATAGAGCGAACAGGGCCCTCTCTGGGGCCAACGTCCTGACTTTC. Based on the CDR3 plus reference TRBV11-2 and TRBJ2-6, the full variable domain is EAGVAQSPRYKIIEKRQSVAFWCNPISGHATLYWYQQILGQGPKLLIQFQNNGVVDDSQLPKDRFSAERLKGVDSTLKIQPAKLEDSAVYLCASSHRANRALSGANVLTFGAGSRLTVL.

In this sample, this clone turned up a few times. CDR3 sequence: CASSEGDSEAFF. The CDR3 DNA reads TGCGCCAGCAGTGAGGGGGACAGTGAAGCTTTCTTT. This chain connects TRBV10-2 to TRBJ1-1, with TRBD1 identical over 7 bases. Germline-derived CDR1 and CDR2 are WSHSY and SAAADI. V lost 2 bases and J lost 7; bases outside the gene matches: 1. The CDR3 totals 12 residues.

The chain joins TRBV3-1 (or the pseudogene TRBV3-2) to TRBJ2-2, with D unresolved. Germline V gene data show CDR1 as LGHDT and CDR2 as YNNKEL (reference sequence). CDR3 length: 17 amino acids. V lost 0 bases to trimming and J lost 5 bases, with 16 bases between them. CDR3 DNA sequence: TGTGCCAGCAGCCAAGAGGGCCTCCTTTCGAGAACCGGGGAGCTGTTTTTT. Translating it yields CASSQEGLLSRTGELFF.

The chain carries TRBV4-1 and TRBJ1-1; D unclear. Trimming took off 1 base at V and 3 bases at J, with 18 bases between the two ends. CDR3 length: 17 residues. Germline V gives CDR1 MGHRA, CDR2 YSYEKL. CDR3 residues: CASSQVARVGWDTEAFF. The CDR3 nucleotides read TGCGCCAGCAGCCAAGTCGCGAGGGTTGGTTGGGACACTGAAGCTTTCTTT.